Below are 30 T cell receptor beta chains sequenced from a single sample in a study of patients and donors after allogeneic stem cell transplantation. TCRdb independently ran MiXCR on the RT-PCR reads; one entry per CDR3 protein. Among some 200,000 distinct CDR3 sequences listed, less than 45% were seen once. Sequencing was carried out using blood, either unsorted or a sorted T cell fraction (not recorded which). Receptor source: a human donor who was either an allogeneic HSCT recipient or a stem cell or donor lymphocyte infusion donor (not recorded which). It is not recorded whose cells these are; they may come from a transplant donor.

V gene TRBV5-6 combines with J gene TRBJ2-1; unclear D gene. Germline CDR1 SGHDT, CDR2 YYEEEE. CDR3 length: 12 residues. With 1 base removed from V and 9 bases from J, the gap between germline ends came to 8 bases. CDR3 in amino acids: CASSLLGSEQFF. The CDR3 nucleotides are TGTGCCAGCAGCTTGCTGGGTAGTGAGCAGTTCTTC.

The table lists this clonotype with a few counts. The chain employs TRBV12-3 or TRBV12-4 and TRBJ1-5; no firm D call. V was cut by 7 bases and J by 2 bases, with 12 bases left in between. This CDR3 contains 14 residues. CDR3 sequence (DNA): TGTGCCAGCATTGAAAGCGGGGGCAATCAGCCCCAGCATTTT. Translation gives CASIESGGNQPQHF.

The sample holds a few counts of this clonotype. The chain joins TRBV12-3 or TRBV12-4 to TRBJ1-2; D is uncertain. Trimming cost V 3 bases and J 2 bases, with 13 bases left between them. The CDR3 is made up of 15 amino acids. In nucleotides, the CDR3 is TGTGCCAGCAGTTTCGGGATGCAGCTGAACTATGGCTACACCTTC. Translation gives CASSFGMQLNYGYTF.

The sample holds one count of this clonotype. The chain is built from TRBV4-1 and TRBJ2-7; D perhaps matches TRBD2 (5 bases). V was trimmed by 0 bases and J by 4 bases, leaving 16 bases between them. CDR3 length equals 16 residues. CDR1 is MGHRA, CDR2 YSYEKL, per germline. In DNA form, the CDR3 reads TGCGCCAGCAGCCAAGAAGAGCGCCTCGGGGTTTACGAGCAGTACTTC. Translating gives CASSQEERLGVYEQYF.

The chain couples TRBV7-9 to TRBJ2-1; 13 bases are a match to TRBD2. The junction had 3 bases not matched to a gene; V was cut back by 1 base and J by 9 bases. Germline lookup yields CDR1 SEHNR and CDR2 FQNEAQ (reference sequence). The CDR3 runs to 15 residues. CDR3 bases: TGTGCCAGCAGCTTAGGGACTAGCGGGAGCTCTGAGCAGTTCTTC. Protein sequence: CASSLGTSGSSEQFF.

This clonotype was observed a single time. V and J are TRBV12-3 or TRBV12-4 and TRBJ1-2; 10 bases are a match to TRBD1. The V and J ends lost 6 bases and 5 bases, in that order; junction bases with no gene match: 6. The CDR3 is made up of 14 amino acids. CDR3 in DNA: TGTGCCAGCAGCCTCCGGGGACAGGGGTATGGCTACACCTTC. It is translated as CASSLRGQGYGYTF.

This clonotype was detected a few times. V is TRBV7-2 and J is TRBJ2-1; D is undetermined. The CDR3 contains 16 residues. The germline CDR1 and CDR2 sequences are SGHTA and FQGNSA. Trimming took 1 base from V and 6 from J, leaving 16 bases between them. CDR3 DNA: TGTGCCAGCAGCTTAGATCTTTGGGGTAAGGGCAATGAGCAGTTCTTC. This codes for CASSLDLWGKGNEQFF.

This clonotype was counted a few times. The CDR3: CASSLARKGSTEAFF. The CDR3 bases are TGTGCCAGCAGTTTAGCGCGTAAGGGGTCAACTGAAGCTTTCTTT. The chain carries TRBV12-3 or TRBV12-4 and TRBJ1-1, with TRBD1 as a possible D gene (5 bases). V lost 0 bases and J lost 5, with 13 bases in between. This CDR3 region has 15 residues.

In its sample, this clonotype was seen a few times. This rearrangement joins TRBV4-3 to TRBJ2-2; 7 bases fit TRBD2. J was trimmed by 6 bases and V by 1 base; bases with no gene match: 8. The germline V gene encodes CDR1 LGHNA and CDR2 YSLEER. The CDR3 is 16 residues long. The CDR3 spells CASSQVVGGSAGELFF. For the CDR3, the DNA is TGCGCCAGCAGCCAAGTAGTGGGCGGGAGCGCCGGGGAGCTGTTTTTT.

The chain is built from TRBV5-6 and TRBJ1-1; the D is unclear. Germline V gene sequence: CDR1 SGHDT, CDR2 YYEEEE. Trimming removed 2 bases at V and 1 base at J, with 9 bases between. The length of the CDR3 is 14 residues. This CDR3 reads CASSFKATNTEAFF. The DNA of the CDR3 is TGTGCCAGCAGCTTCAAGGCAACGAACACTGAAGCTTTCTTT. Using reference TRBV5-6 and TRBJ1-1 for the parts outside the CDR3, the full variable domain is DAGVTQSPTHLIKTRGQQVTLRCSPKSGHDTVSWYQQALGQGPQFIFQYYEEEERQRGNFPDRFSGHQFPNYSSELNVNALLLGDSALYLCASSFKATNTEAFFGQGTRLTVV.

CDR3: CASSLGGQIYEQYF. In DNA form, the CDR3 reads TGTGCCAGCAGTTTAGGGGGCCAGATCTACGAGCAGTACTTC. This chain connects TRBV27 to TRBJ2-7; a weak D match, TRBD1 (6 bases). The CDR3 runs to 14 residues. V gave up 2 bases and J gave up 3 bases, with 11 bases separating them. The germline V gene encodes CDR1 MNHEY and CDR2 SMNVEV (reference sequence).

The V gene is TRBV7-6, the J gene TRBJ2-1; D is uncertain. The CDR3 extends over 13 amino acids. Trimming left V 1 base short and J 10 bases short, with 11 bases between. Germline assignment: CDR1 SGHVS and CDR2 FNYEAQ. This CDR3 is CASSLDRAGEQFF. CDR3 DNA sequence: TGTGCCAGCAGCTTAGATAGGGCAGGCGAGCAGTTCTTC.

This clonotype showed up just once. J is TRBJ1-2 and V is TRBV5-1, with 7 bases fitting TRBD1. The germline gives CDR1 SGHRS, CDR2 YFSETQ. CDR3 length: 15 amino acids. J lost 3 bases, V lost 0 bases, and 5 bases had no gene match. The CDR3 bases are TGCGCCAGCAGCTTGGATGGACAGGTCCACTATGGCTACACCTTC. As protein: CASSLDGQVHYGYTF.

This clonotype was counted a few times. The V and J genes are TRBV5-1 and TRBJ2-5; D not certain. Germline CDR1 reads SGHRS; CDR2 reads YFSETQ. Deletions cut 0 bases from V and 1 base from J, with 7 bases between. This CDR3 is 14 amino acids long. The CDR3 here is CASSLVRTQETQYF. The CDR3 nucleotides are TGCGCCAGCAGCTTGGTGCGGACCCAAGAGACCCAGTACTTC.

V gene TRBV6-5 combines with J gene TRBJ2-4; possible D gene TRBD2, 5 bases. V was cut by 2 bases and J by 8 bases, with 10 bases left in between. This CDR3 is 13 amino acids long. Germline V CDR1 and CDR2: MNHEY, SVGAGI. In DNA, the CDR3 is TGTGCCAGCAGTTACGATGTGCGGGACATTCAGTACTTC. Translating it yields CASSYDVRDIQYF.

The chain links TRBV4-3 to TRBJ2-7; 7 nucleotides align to TRBD1. The CDR3 has 15 residues. Germline lookup yields CDR1 LGHNA and CDR2 YSLEER. J gave up 2 bases and V 0 bases, and 4 bases lay outside the gene matches. CDR3 amino acids: CASSQDWGQPYEQYF. The CDR3 DNA reads as TGCGCCAGCAGCCAAGACTGGGGACAGCCCTACGAGCAGTACTTC.

This chain connects TRBV9 to TRBJ1-4; D ambiguous. Germline-derived CDR1 and CDR2 are SGDLS and YYNGEE. This CDR3 is built from 13 residues. V lost 0 bases to trimming and J lost 8 bases, with 8 bases between them. The CDR3 region is CASSVGLDEKLFF. The DNA for the CDR3 is TGTGCCAGCAGCGTAGGCCTGGACGAAAAACTGTTTTTT.

The chain combines TRBV12-3 or TRBV12-4 with TRBJ1-5; tentatively, D is TRBD1 (6 bases). This CDR3 has 16 amino acids. Trimming took 3 bases from V and 4 from J, leaving 16 bases between them. The CDR3 protein is CASSFEVGGQNQPQHF. The CDR3 DNA follows: TGTGCCAGCAGTTTCGAGGTCGGGGGGCAGAATCAGCCCCAGCATTTT.

The V call is TRBV4-2, the J call TRBJ1-5, with 8 bases that match TRBD1. Trimming removed 1 base from V and 6 bases from J; junction bases left unmatched: 5. Per germline, CDR1 LGHNA and CDR2 YNFKEQ. The CDR3 runs 15 residues. The CDR3 sequence: CASSQGAGGFQPQHF. As DNA, the CDR3 is TGTGCCAGCAGCCAAGGCGCAGGGGGCTTTCAGCCCCAGCATTTT.

The V gene is TRBV7-9, the J gene TRBJ1-2; D remains unclear. Per germline, CDR1 SEHNR and CDR2 FQNEAQ (reference sequence). The ends were cut back, 1 base at V and 7 bases at J, with 13 bases in the middle. The CDR3 spans 14 residues. CDR3 nucleotides: TGTGCCAGCAGCTTAGTTCTGGGTCCCTCTGGCTACACCTTC. This sequence encodes CASSLVLGPSGYTF.

The V and J genes are TRBV12-3 or TRBV12-4 and TRBJ1-2, with 9 positions matching TRBD1. The CDR3 covers 16 residues. Losses at the gene ends were 4 bases for V and 0 bases for J; bases not matched to a gene: 6. The CDR3 loop reads CASSSGTGISNYGYTF. The DNA of the CDR3 is TGTGCCAGCAGTTCCGGGACAGGGATCTCTAACTATGGCTACACCTTC.

This rearrangement joins TRBV28 to TRBJ2-7; TRBD1 matches 7 bases. Germline assignment: CDR1 MDHEN and CDR2 SYDVKM. This CDR3 has 14 residues. Unmatched junction bases numbered 3, after V lost 4 bases and J lost 0 bases. CDR3 region: CASSYDRVSYEQYF. For the CDR3, the DNA is TGTGCCAGCAGTTACGACAGGGTCTCCTACGAGCAGTACTTC.

This clonotype was seen a handful of times. J is TRBJ2-3 and V is TRBV27, with TRBD2 matching 8 bases. The CDR3 extends over 15 amino acids. The V segment lost 4 bases and the J segment 3 bases; nucleotides outside the gene matches: 6. CDR1 and CDR2 (germline): MNHEY, SMNVEV (reference sequence). The CDR3 is CASSSSGGRTDTQYF. CDR3 in DNA: TGTGCCAGCAGTTCATCGGGAGGGCGTACAGATACGCAGTATTTT.

This sequence joins TRBV9 and TRBJ1-5; D is ambiguous. Germline-derived CDR1 and CDR2 are SGDLS and YYNGEE. Between the trimmed V and J ends, which lost 0 bases and 1 base, there was a span of 5 bases. This CDR3 contains 14 residues. In nucleotides, the CDR3 is TGTGCCAGCAGCGTAGACCCGAGCAATCAGCCCCAGCATTTT. Translated: CASSVDPSNQPQHF.

This clonotype appeared a few times. The chain has TRBV24-1 and TRBJ1-5; no definite D call. CDR1 is KGHDR and CDR2 is SFDVKD in the germline V gene. V shed 8 bases and J shed 11 bases, with 24 bases lying between them. The CDR3 has 15 residues. The CDR3 is CATIDSNDRLPAQHF. For the CDR3, the DNA is TGTGCCACCATAGACTCAAACGATAGACTCCCGGCCCAGCATTTT.

The chain uses TRBV20-1 and TRBJ1-2; weak D call: TRBD1 (6 bases). Trimming took off 4 bases at V and 8 bases at J, with 8 bases between the two ends. CDR3 size: 10 residues. Germline loops: CDR1 DFQATT, CDR2 SNEGSKA (reference sequence). This CDR3 reads CSAIRGGYTF. As DNA, the CDR3 is TGCAGTGCTATCAGGGGCGGCTACACCTTC.

In this sample, this clonotype turned up once. V is TRBV5-1 and J is TRBJ2-7; 9 bases fit TRBD1. Germline V gene data show CDR1 as SGHRS and CDR2 as YFSETQ. The CDR3 spans 13 residues. V lost 5 bases and J lost 1; bases outside the gene matches: 1. CDR3 nucleotides: TGCGCCAGCAGAGGACAGGGGTCCTACGAGCAGTACTTC. This gives the protein CASRGQGSYEQYF.

There are a few counts of this clonotype. This chain links TRBV7-2 with TRBJ1-5, with TRBD1 matching over 7 bases. The trim removed 1 base at V and 1 base at J, leaving 4 bases unmatched. Germline CDR1 reads SGHTA; CDR2 reads FQGNSA. The CDR3 consists of 16 residues. CDR3 nucleotide sequence: TGTGCCAGCAGCTTAGGGGGACAGTTCAGCAATCAGCCCCAGCATTTT. This sequence encodes CASSLGGQFSNQPQHF.

This clonotype has just a few counts. The V and J genes are TRBV5-1 and TRBJ2-5; D is unresolved. Trimming removed 1 base from V and 3 bases from J, with 13 bases in between. The germline gives CDR1 SGHRS, CDR2 YFSETQ. This CDR3 has 15 amino acids. CDR3 in amino acids: CASSLRSRTEETQYF. The CDR3 nucleotides read TGCGCCAGCAGCTTGAGGTCCCGGACCGAAGAGACCCAGTACTTC.

This clonotype came up a few times. The chain employs TRBV7-3 and TRBJ2-1; 7 bases are shared with TRBD2. V was pared by 4 bases and J by 8 bases, with 5 bases of the junction left unmatched. The CDR3 is 13 amino acids. The germline V gene encodes CDR1 SGHTA and CDR2 FQGTGA. CDR3 in amino acids: CASSSSGGDEQFF. CDR3 nucleotides: TGTGCCAGCAGCTCTAGCGGAGGGGATGAGCAGTTCTTC.